Below are 19 T cell receptor beta chains sequenced from a single sample in a study of PD-L1 blockade in urothelial cancer. Sequencing was performed with immunoSEQ multiplex PCR; in TCRdb, only in-frame clones are kept and a portion is missing. The repertoire consists of more than 30,000 clones, with approximately 82% occurring once and the leading ten covering 15% to 20%. The source material was PBMCs, sampled around atezolizumab (anti-PD-L1) treatment. These receptor sequences come from a man aged 55 to 70 with urothelial cancer.

The chain links TRBV6-5 to TRBJ2-3; D is uncertain. Trimming removed 6 bases at V and 0 bases at J, with 7 bases between. The germline V gene has CDR1 MNHEY and CDR2 SVGAGI. This CDR3 is built from 13 residues. The CDR3 loop is CASSLPSTDTQYF. The CDR3 DNA reads as TGTGCCAGCAGCCTACCTAGCACAGATACGCAGTATTTT.

The rearrangement joins TRBV4-2 to TRBJ2-1; 8 bases fit TRBD2. The CDR3 sequence is 17 residues long. Germline values: CDR1 LGHNA, CDR2 YNFKEQ. J gave up 0 bases and V 1 base, and 5 bases lay outside the gene matches. DNA of the CDR3: TGTGCCAGCAGCCAAGCCCCTAGCGGGTCCTCCTACAATGAGCAGTTCTTC. This sequence encodes CASSQAPSGSSYNEQFF.

The chain carries TRBV2 and TRBJ1-4, with D perhaps TRBD1 (5 bases). The CDR3 loop spans 14 amino acids. Germline V gives CDR1 SNHLY, CDR2 FYNNEI. V lost 6 bases and J lost 12, with 20 bases in between. Here the CDR3 DNA reads TGTGCCAGCAGGGCCGGGACTGTACGTGTTGAACTGTTTTTT. Translation: CASRAGTVRVELFF.

V and J are TRBV2 and TRBJ2-2, with 11 bases aligning to TRBD2. V dropped 4 bases and J dropped 8; count of bases not matched to a gene: 9. The CDR3 runs to 16 residues. Germline V gene data show CDR1 as SNHLY and CDR2 as FYNNEI. The CDR3 is CASSVGLAGGLGELFF. CDR3 in DNA: TGTGCCAGCAGTGTAGGCCTAGCGGGGGGCTTGGGGGAGCTGTTTTTT.

This clone was recorded only once. The chain links TRBV10-1 to TRBJ2-7; D not certain. V lost 4 bases, J lost 6 bases, and 13 bases lay in between. Per the germline V gene, CDR1 is WNHNN and CDR2 is SYGVQD (reference sequence). The CDR3 has 13 residues. The CDR3 bases are TGCGCCAGCAGTGGAGTTCTAGGAATCGAGCAGTACTTC. Its protein product is CASSGVLGIEQYF.

CDR3 loop: CASSYRQGEEYEQYF. The CDR3 DNA reads as TGTGCCAGCAGTTACCGGCAGGGTGAAGAATACGAGCAGTACTTC. The chain couples TRBV6-6 to TRBJ2-7, with a weak D call TRBD1 (5 bases). The germline V gene encodes CDR1 MNHNY and CDR2 SVGAGI (reference sequence). The CDR3 is made up of 15 amino acids. V dropped 2 bases and J dropped 4 bases, with 15 bases sitting between them.

The CDR3 reads CASSQSVDAGNQPQHF. The CDR3 DNA reads as TGCGCCAGCAGCCAATCTGTGGATGCGGGGAATCAGCCCCAGCATTTT. The V call is TRBV4-3, the J call TRBJ1-5, with D hard to call. Germline V lookup: CDR1 LGHNA, CDR2 YSLEER. The CDR3 contains 16 residues. Trimming stripped 2 bases from V and 4 bases from J, with 15 bases between.

J is TRBJ2-2 and V is TRBV5-1, with TRBD2 matching over 8 bases. The junction had 8 bases not matched to a gene; V was cut back by 4 bases and J by 6 bases. Germline V gene lookup returns CDR1 SGHRS and CDR2 YFSETQ. The CDR3 has 15 amino acids. CDR3 sequence reads: CASSSGGWGAGELFF. Written as DNA, the CDR3 is TGCGCCAGCAGCAGCGGGGGCTGGGGGGCCGGGGAGCTGTTTTTT.

The chain links TRBV28 to TRBJ1-5, with no clear D. The V and J ends lost 2 bases and 4 bases respectively, with 3 bases between them. Per germline, CDR1 MDHEN and CDR2 SYDVKM. The CDR3 is made up of 12 amino acids. CDR3 DNA: TGTGCCAGCAGTTTACAGAATCAGCCCCAGCATTTT. This gives the protein CASSLQNQPQHF.

The rearrangement links TRBV29-1 to TRBJ2-3; TRBD1 might be the D (5 bases). CDR1 is SQVTM and CDR2 is ANQGSEA in the germline V gene. This CDR3 spans 14 amino acids. V shed 6 bases and J shed 2 bases, with 15 bases lying between them. In DNA, the CDR3 is TGCAGCGTACCTGGACACCTTCTCACAGATACGCAGTATTTT. It encodes CSVPGHLLTDTQYF.

V is TRBV5-8 and J is TRBJ2-3; perhaps TRBD2 as D (5 bases). V was trimmed by 4 bases and J by 5 bases, leaving 17 bases between them. This CDR3 contains 15 residues. Per germline, CDR1 SGHTS and CDR2 YDEGEE. CDR3 region: CASSGPLRGEDTQYF. CDR3 bases: TGTGCCAGCAGCGGCCCCCTCCGGGGAGAAGATACGCAGTATTTT.

This chain joins TRBV11-2 and TRBJ2-1, with TRBD2 matching 13 bases. The V and J ends lost 2 bases and 9 bases, in that order; junction bases with no gene match: 4. CDR3 size: 15 residues. Looked up from germline, CDR1 is SGHAT and CDR2 is FQNNGV. CDR3 sequence: CASSLSLAGGREQFF. DNA for the CDR3: TGTGCCAGCAGCTTATCACTAGCGGGAGGGCGTGAGCAGTTCTTC.

The genes are TRBV7-9 and TRBJ1-2, with 7 nucleotides matching TRBD1. The CDR3 has 13 amino acids. From germline, CDR1 is SEHNR and CDR2 FQNEAQ (reference sequence). V shed 1 base, J shed 6 bases, and the junction held 2 bases outside the gene matches. The CDR3: CASSLVTGDGYTF. CDR3 bases: TGTGCCAGCAGCTTAGTAACAGGGGATGGCTACACCTTC.

The J gene is TRBJ2-7, the V gene TRBV5-1; 7 positions agree with TRBD2. This CDR3 contains 13 residues. V was pared by 4 bases and J by 6 bases, with 7 bases of the junction left unmatched. The V gene's germline CDR1 is SGHRS and CDR2 YFSETQ. The CDR3, as DNA: TGCGCCAGCAGCCCGGGGAGGGCAGCCGAGCAGTACTTC. This gives the protein CASSPGRAAEQYF.

In this sample, this clone turned up once. CDR3 loop: CASSQFSRGFYEQYF. CDR3 in DNA: TGTGCCAGCAGCCAATTTAGTCGCGGATTCTACGAGCAGTACTTC. This rearrangement joins TRBV7-2 to TRBJ2-7, with D unclear. V lost 5 bases and J 3 bases, leaving 17 bases between the germline ends. CDR1 SGHTA and CDR2 FQGNSA come from the germline V gene. The CDR3 sequence is 15 residues long.

The chain is built from TRBV13 and TRBJ2-3; weak D call: TRBD1 (6 bases). CDR3 size: 14 residues. Germline CDR1 is PRHDT and CDR2 is FYEKMQ (reference sequence). V was shortened by 5 bases and J by 2 bases, with 11 bases between the two germline ends. The CDR3, as DNA: TGTGCCAGCAGCACGGACAGTCTCACAGATACGCAGTATTTT. As protein: CASSTDSLTDTQYF. Filled out from reference TRBV13 and TRBJ2-3, the complete variable domain reads AAGVIQSPRHLIKEKRETATLKCYPIPRHDTVYWYQQGPGQDPQFLISFYEKMQSDKGSIPDRFSAQQFSDYHSELNMSSLELGDSALYFCASSTDSLTDTQYFGPGTRLTVL.

This clone has only one observation. The rearrangement links TRBV5-6 to TRBJ2-7, with a weak D call TRBD2 (5 bases). Germline CDR1 SGHDT, CDR2 YYEEEE. CDR3 size: 12 residues. Deletions cut 2 bases from V and 2 bases from J, with 5 bases between. The CDR3 loop reads CASSLAAYEQYF. The CDR3 nucleotides read TGTGCCAGCAGCTTAGCGGCCTACGAGCAGTACTTC.

The chain combines TRBV7-2 with TRBJ1-6; a possible D gene is TRBD1 (6 bases). Germline CDR1 reads SGHTA; CDR2 reads FQGNSA. Trimming shortened V by 1 base and J by 5 bases, and 6 bases separated the two germline ends. CDR3 length: 14 amino acids. CDR3 region: CASSLGQDNSPLHF. As DNA, the CDR3 is TGTGCCAGCAGCTTAGGACAGGATAATTCACCCCTCCACTTT.

V is TRBV5-1 and J is TRBJ2-5, with D tentatively TRBD2 (8 bases). Germline V CDR1 and CDR2: SGHRS, YFSETQ. This CDR3 region has 16 residues. Deletions cut 4 bases from V and 0 bases from J, with 16 bases between. In DNA, the CDR3 is TGCGCCAGCAGCCGGGGGGGGACAGAGCACCAAGAGACCCAGTACTTC. The encoded protein is CASSRGGTEHQETQYF.